The text below deals with one T cell receptor beta chain. 60 Vbeta and 13 Jbeta primers were used in PCR. The data were produced by immunoSEQ multiplex PCR, yet TCRdb's version contains in-frame clones alone and is incomplete. The table includes approximately 97,000 clones, over 75% detected once. This sample was taken from a study of cytomegalovirus exposure and HLA in healthy donors. The CDR3 runs 16 residues. CDR1 SNHLY and CDR2 FYNNEI come from the germline V gene. Deletions cut 7 bases from V and 0 bases from J, with 18 bases between. The TCR was taken from a middle-aged man in good health and CMV-seropositive. Sequenced input: PBMCs. This rearrangement joins TRBV2 to TRBJ2-5, with a possible D match to TRBD2 (7 bases). CDR3 in amino acids: CASNRGGAVYQETQYF. In nucleotides, the CDR3 is TGTGCCAGCAACCGAGGGGGGGCGGTGTACCAAGAGACCCAGTACTTC.